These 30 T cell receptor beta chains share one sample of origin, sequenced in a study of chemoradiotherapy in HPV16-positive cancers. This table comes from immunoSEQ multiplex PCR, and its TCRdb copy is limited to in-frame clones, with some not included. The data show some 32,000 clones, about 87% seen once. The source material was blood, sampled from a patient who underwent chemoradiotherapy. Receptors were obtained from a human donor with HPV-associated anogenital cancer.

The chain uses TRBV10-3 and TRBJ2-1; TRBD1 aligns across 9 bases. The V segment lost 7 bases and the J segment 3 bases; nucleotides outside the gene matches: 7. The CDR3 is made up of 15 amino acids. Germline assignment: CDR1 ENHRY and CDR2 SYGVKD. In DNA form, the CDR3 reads TGTGCCATCATGACCGGGACAGGGATCTACAATGAGCAGTTCTTC. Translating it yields CAIMTGTGIYNEQFF.

CDR3: CASSPRLITGTYEQYF. In nucleotides, the CDR3 is TGCGCCAGCAGCCCCCGACTGATCACCGGAACCTACGAGCAGTACTTC. The chain combines TRBV10-2 with TRBJ2-7; no clear D. Trimming pared 6 bases from V and 2 bases from J, leaving 20 bases between. The CDR3 is made up of 16 amino acids. Germline V CDR1 and CDR2: WSHSY, SAAADI.

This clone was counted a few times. The CDR3 bases are TGTGCCAGCGGACTCCCTCAGATTAACGAGCTGTTTTTT. This translates into CASGLPQINELFF. The chain recombines TRBV6-6 with TRBJ2-2; maybe TRBD2 (5 bases). The CDR3 runs 13 residues. CDR1 MNHNY and CDR2 SVGAGI come from the germline V gene (reference sequence). V shed 8 bases and J shed 11 bases, with 18 bases lying between them.

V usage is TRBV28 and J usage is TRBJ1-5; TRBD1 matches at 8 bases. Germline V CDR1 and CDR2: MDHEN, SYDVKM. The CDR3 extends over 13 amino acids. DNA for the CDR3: TGTGCTCTTGGACAGGGTAGCAATCAGCCCCAGCATTTT. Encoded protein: CALGQGSNQPQHF.

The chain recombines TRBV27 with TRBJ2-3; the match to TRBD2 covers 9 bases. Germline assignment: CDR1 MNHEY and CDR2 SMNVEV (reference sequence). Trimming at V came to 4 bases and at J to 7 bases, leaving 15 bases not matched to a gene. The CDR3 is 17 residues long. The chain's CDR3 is CASSSSSGRGGLYTQYF. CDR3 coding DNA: TGTGCCAGCAGTTCCTCCTCTGGGCGGGGGGGCCTATATACGCAGTATTTT.

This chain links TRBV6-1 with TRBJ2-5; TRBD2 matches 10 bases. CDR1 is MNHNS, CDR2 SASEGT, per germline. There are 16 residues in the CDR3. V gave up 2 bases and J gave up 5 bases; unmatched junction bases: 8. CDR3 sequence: CASSEQSGGAYETQYF. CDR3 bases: TGTGCCAGCAGTGAACAGAGCGGGGGGGCTTATGAGACCCAGTACTTC.

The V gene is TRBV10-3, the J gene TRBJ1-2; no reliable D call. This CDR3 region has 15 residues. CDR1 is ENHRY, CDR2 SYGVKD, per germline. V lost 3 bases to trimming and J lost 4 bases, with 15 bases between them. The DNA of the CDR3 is TGTGCCATCAGTGAAATCGTCGGATCGCTCTATGGCTACACCTTC. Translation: CAISEIVGSLYGYTF.

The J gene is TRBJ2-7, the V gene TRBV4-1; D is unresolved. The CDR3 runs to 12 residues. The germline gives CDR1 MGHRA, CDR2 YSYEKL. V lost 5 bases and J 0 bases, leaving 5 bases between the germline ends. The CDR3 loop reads CASSGASYEQYF. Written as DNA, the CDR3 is TGCGCCAGCAGCGGAGCCTCCTACGAGCAGTACTTC.

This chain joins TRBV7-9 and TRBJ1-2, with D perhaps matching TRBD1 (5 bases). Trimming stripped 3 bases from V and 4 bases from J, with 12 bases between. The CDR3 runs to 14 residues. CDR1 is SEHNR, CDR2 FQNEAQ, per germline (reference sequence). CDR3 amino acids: CASSLAQGIYGYTF. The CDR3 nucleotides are TGTGCCAGCAGCTTGGCCCAGGGAATCTATGGCTACACCTTC.

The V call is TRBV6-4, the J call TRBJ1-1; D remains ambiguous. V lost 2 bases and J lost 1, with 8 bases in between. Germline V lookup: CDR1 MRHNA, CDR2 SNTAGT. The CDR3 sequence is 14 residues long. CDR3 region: CASSDHIWNTEAFF. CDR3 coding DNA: TGTGCCAGCAGTGACCACATATGGAACACTGAAGCTTTCTTT.

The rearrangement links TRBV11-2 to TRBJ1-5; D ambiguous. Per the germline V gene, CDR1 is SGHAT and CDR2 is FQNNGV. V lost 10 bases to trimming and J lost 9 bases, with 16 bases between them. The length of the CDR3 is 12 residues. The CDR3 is CATERGYRPQHF. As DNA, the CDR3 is TGTGCCACCGAGCGGGGTTATCGGCCCCAGCATTTT.

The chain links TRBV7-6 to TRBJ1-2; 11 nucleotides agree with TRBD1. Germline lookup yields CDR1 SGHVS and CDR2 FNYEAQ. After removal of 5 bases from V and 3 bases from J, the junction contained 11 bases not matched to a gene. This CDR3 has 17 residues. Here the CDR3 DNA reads TGTGCCAGCAGCCCACCACCTTGGGACAGGGGGGACTATGGCTACACCTTC. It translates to CASSPPPWDRGDYGYTF.

CDR3 in DNA: TGCGCCAGCAGCGTGGGACTAGCGGGAGGGCAAGAGACCCAGTACTTC. Its translation: CASSVGLAGGQETQYF. The chain has TRBV5-1 and TRBJ2-5, with 16 nucleotides matching TRBD2. V gave up 4 bases and J gave up 2 bases; unmatched junction bases: 2. The CDR3 spans 16 residues. The germline V gene has CDR1 SGHRS and CDR2 YFSETQ.

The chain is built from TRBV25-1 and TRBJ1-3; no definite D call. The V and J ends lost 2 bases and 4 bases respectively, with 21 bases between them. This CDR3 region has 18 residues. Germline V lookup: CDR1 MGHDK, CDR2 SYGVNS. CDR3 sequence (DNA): TGTGCCAGCAGTGAACTCCTCGACGGACCCGGCCTGGGAAACACCATATATTTT. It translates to CASSELLDGPGLGNTIYF.

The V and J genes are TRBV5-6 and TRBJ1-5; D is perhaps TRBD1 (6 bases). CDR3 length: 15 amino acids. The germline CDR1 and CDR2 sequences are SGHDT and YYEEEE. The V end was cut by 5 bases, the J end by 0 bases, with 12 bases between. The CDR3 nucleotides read TGTGCCAGCAGGCATTCAGGGGCTAGCAATCAGCCCCAGCATTTT. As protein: CASRHSGASNQPQHF.

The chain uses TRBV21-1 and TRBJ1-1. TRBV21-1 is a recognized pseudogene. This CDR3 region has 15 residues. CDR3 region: CASSIGVGLNTEAFF. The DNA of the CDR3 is TGTGCCAGCAGCATAGGAGTGGGGTTGAACACTGAAGCTTTCTTT.

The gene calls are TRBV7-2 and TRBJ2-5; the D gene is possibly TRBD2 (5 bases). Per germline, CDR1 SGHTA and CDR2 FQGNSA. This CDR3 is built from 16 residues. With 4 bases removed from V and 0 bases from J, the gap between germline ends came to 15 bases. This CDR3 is CASSSGLRRNQETQYF. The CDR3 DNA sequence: TGTGCCAGCAGCTCCGGACTGCGCCGCAACCAAGAGACCCAGTACTTC.

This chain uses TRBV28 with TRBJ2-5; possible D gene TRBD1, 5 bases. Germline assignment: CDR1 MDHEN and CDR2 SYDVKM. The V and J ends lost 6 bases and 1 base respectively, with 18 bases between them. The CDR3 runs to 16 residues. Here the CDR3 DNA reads TGTGCCAGCAGAACGACAGTCCAGGTTTTCCAAGAGACCCAGTACTTC. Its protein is CASRTTVQVFQETQYF.

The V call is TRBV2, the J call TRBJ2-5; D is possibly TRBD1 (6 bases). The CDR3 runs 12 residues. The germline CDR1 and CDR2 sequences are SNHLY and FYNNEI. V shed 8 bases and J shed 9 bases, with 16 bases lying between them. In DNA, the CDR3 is TGTGCCAGCGAGGGACAAGGGGTTTCCCAGTACTTC. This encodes CASEGQGVSQYF.

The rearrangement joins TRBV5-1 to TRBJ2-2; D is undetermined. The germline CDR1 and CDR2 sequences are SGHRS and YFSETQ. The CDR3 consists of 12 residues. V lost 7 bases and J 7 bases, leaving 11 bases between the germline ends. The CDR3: CASLQLNGELFF. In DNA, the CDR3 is TGCGCCAGCCTACAGTTGAACGGGGAGCTGTTTTTT. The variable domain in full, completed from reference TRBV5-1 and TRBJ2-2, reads KAGVTQTPRYLIKTRGQQVTLSCSPISGHRSVSWYQQTPGQGLQFLFEYFSETQRNKGNFPGRFSGRQFSNSRSEMNVSTLELGDSALYLCASLQLNGELFFGEGSRLTVL.

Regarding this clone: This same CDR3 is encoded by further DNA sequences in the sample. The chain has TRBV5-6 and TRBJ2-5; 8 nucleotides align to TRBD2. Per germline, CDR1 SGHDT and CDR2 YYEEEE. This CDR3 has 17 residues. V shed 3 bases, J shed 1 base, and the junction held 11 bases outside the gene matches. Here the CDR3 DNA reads TGTGCCAGCAGCTACAGGACCAGCGGGGGACCCCAAGAGACCCAGTACTTC. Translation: CASSYRTSGGPQETQYF.

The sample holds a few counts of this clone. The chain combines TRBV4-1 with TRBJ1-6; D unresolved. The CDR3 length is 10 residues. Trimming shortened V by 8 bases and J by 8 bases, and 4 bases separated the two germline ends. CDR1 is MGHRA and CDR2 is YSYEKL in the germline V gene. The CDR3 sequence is CASGYSPLHF. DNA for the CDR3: TGCGCCAGCGGGTATTCACCCCTCCACTTT.

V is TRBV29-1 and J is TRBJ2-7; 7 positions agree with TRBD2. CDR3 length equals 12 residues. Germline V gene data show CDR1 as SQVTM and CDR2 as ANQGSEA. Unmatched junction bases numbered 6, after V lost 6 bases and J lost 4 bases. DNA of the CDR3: TGCAGCGTGGCCGCGGGAGAGTACGAGCAGTACTTC. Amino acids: CSVAAGEYEQYF.

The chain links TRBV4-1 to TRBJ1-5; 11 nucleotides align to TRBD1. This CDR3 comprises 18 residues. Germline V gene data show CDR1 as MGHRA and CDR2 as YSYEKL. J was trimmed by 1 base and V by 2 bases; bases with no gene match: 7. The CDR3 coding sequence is TGCGCCAGCAGCCAATCGGGACAGGGGGATGGAAGCAATCAGCCCCAGCATTTT. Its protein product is CASSQSGQGDGSNQPQHF.

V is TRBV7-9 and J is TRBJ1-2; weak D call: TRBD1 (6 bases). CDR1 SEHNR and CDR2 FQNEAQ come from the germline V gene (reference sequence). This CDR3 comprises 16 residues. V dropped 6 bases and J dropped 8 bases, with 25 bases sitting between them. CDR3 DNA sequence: TGTGCCAGCAGTTCTGCCCGCGATTCAGGGGCACGAGGCTACACCTTC. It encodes CASSSARDSGARGYTF. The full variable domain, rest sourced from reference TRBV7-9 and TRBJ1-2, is DTGVSQNPRHKITKRGQNVTFRCDPISEHNRLYWYRQTLGQGPEFLTYFQNEAQLEKSRLLSDRFSAERPKGSFSTLEIQRTEQGDSAMYLCASSSARDSGARGYTFGSGTRLTVV.

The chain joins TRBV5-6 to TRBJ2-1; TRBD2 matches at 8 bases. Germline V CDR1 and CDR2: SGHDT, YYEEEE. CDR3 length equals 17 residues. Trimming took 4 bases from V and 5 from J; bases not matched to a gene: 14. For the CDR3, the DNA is TGTGCCAGCAGCCTGATATATCGAGCGGGAGAGAACAATGAGCAGTTCTTC. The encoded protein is CASSLIYRAGENNEQFF.

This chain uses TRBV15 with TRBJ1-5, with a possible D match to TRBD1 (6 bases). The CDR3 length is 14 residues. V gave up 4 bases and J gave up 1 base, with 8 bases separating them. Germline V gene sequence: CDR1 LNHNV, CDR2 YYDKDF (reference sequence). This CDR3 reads CATSIQGSNQPQHF. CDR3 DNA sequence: TGTGCCACCAGCATACAGGGAAGCAATCAGCCCCAGCATTTT.

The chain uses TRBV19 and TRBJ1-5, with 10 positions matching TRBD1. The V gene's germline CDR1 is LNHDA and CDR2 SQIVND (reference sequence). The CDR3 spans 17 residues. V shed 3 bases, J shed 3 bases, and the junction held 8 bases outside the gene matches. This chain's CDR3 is CASSMGQGTAFNQPQHF. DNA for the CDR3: TGTGCCAGTAGTATGGGACAGGGGACTGCCTTCAATCAGCCCCAGCATTTT.

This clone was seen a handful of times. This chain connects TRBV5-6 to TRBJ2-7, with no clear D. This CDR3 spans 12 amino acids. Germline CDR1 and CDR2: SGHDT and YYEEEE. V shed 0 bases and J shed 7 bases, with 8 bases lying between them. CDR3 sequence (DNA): TGTGCCAGCAGCTTGGGACTGAGGGAGCAGTACTTC. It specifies CASSLGLREQYF.

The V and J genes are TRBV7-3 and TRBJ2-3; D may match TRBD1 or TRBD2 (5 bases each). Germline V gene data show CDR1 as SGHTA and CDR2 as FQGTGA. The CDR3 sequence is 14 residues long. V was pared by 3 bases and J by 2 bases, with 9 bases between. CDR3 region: CASSFGAATDTQYF. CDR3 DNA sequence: TGTGCCAGCAGCTTCGGGGCGGCCACAGATACGCAGTATTTT.